Sequencing of this T cell receptor (beta chain) was carried out in a study of blood T cell repertoires in COVID-19. Overall study context: PBMCs, B-cell-depleted T cells, or T cells were the source of the cDNA or gDNA that made up the material.

Per the study methods: Counts of nucleated cells, estimated from reference gene primer amplification, were obtained. Sequencing was performed with immunoSEQ multiplex PCR; in TCRdb, only in-frame clones are kept and a portion is missing. The D gene and trimming were derived from the DNA, and the V and J assignments and clone size from that table. In the table there are 100,000 to 150,000 clones, 86% of which are singletons. This CDR3 comprises 15 residues. CDR1 SGHRS and CDR2 YFSETQ come from the germline V gene. The V segment lost 1 base and the J segment 4 bases; nucleotides outside the gene matches: 4.

The origin of this receptor is a human donor in a cohort sampled during active COVID-19. The chain links TRBV5-1 to TRBJ2-3; 9 bases fit TRBD2. The sample comprised peripheral blood. The CDR3 nucleotides are TGCGCCAGCAGCTTGTTGGGGACTAGCTCAGATACGCAGTATTTT. This sequence encodes CASSLLGTSSDTQYF. Full variable domain (remainder filled in from reference TRBV5-1 and TRBJ2-3): KAGVTQTPRYLIKTRGQQVTLSCSPISGHRSVSWYQQTPGQGLQFLFEYFSETQRNKGNFPGRFSGRQFSNSRSEMNVSTLELGDSALYLCASSLLGTSSDTQYFGPGTRLTVL.